This TCR beta chain was sequenced for a study of blood T cell repertoires in COVID-19. Study information: The cDNA or gDNA used as material had been derived from T cells, B-cell-depleted T cells, or PBMCs.

The CDR3 has 17 residues. Clones were read by immunoSEQ multiplex PCR, and TCRdb kept only the in-frame ones, dropping some. The data contain 99,000 or so clones, about 80% of them singletons. V and J are TRBV21-1 and TRBJ1-4; the DNA was not compared with TRBD1, the D call given in the table. TRBV21-1 corresponds to a pseudogene. This clonotype was obtained from a woman older than 75 with active or convalescent COVID-19. The source material was peripheral blood. The CDR3 is CASSKETAQPINEKLFF. CDR3 nucleotide sequence: TGTGCCAGCAGCAAAGAAACGGCACAGCCGATTAATGAAAAACTGTTTTTT.